This TCR beta chain was recorded in a study of vaccination and CD4 T cells after COVID-19 (dated 2022 in TCRdb). With regard to the full study: Every convalescent patient had a positive nasal swab PCR test for SARS-CoV-2, with mild disease in several patients and severe disease in one. The convalescent cohort comprised six males and four females, including two Hispanic individuals, seven Caucasians, two Asians and one multiracial person. Participants got two doses of the Pfizer-BioNTech BNT162b2 vaccine (n=8) or two doses of the Moderna mRNA-1273 vaccine (n=2). Post-COVID blood samples from convalescent patients were collected a median of approximately 93 days after diagnosis, with a range of 35 to 161 days. Post-vaccine blood samples were taken a median of 72 days after the second vaccine dose, with a range of about 12 to 250 days. The cultures were stimulated with overlapping spike peptide pools from SARS-CoV-2 and from the common cold coronaviruses HCoV-NL63, HCoV-OC43 and HCoV-229E. As controls, cultures received a CEFX viral epitope pool (the positive control), an HIV-1 Nef peptide pool (the negative control), or no peptide at all. In around 9 COVID-19 convalescent patients and a few infection-naive healthy vaccine recipients, researchers compared the spike-specific CD4+ TCR repertoire from before mRNA vaccination with the repertoire from after.

With regard to this clonotype: Its antigen target is currently unknown. Qualities for individual bases were not recorded, and no much larger clone is one base off.

The library was built by means of PCR. DNA from cultured CD4+ T cells was subjected to TCR sequencing with the Oncomine TCR Beta short-read assay at the Johns Hopkins FTIC core. Genomic DNA was extracted from the cultured CD4+ T cells with the QIAamp micro DNA kit. The Oncomine TCR Beta libraries from cultured CD4+ T cells were pooled using unique dual indexes and then sequenced on an Illumina iSeq 100. The study's own analysis went as follows. Non-productive sequences were removed, and CDR3s that did not start with C, did not end with F or W, or were shorter than 7 amino acids were discarded. Antigen-specific clonotypes were identified using the MANAFEST web application through comparison of peptide-stimulated wells with reference and other culture wells. For a clone to be called positive, the clone needed an FDR below 0.05, an odds ratio above 5, and a productive frequency above 0.1% in at least two of three replicate wells. Cross-reactive clonotypes were defined as significantly expanded in both SARS-CoV-2 spike wells and at least one common cold coronavirus spike condition. Using R version 3.6.1, CDR3 homology was evaluated through Levenshtein distances (stringdist) along with unrooted phylogenetic trees (ape). Using fastp trimming at Q25 and MiXCR clonotype assembly, TCRdb reanalyzed the public sequencing data and kept in-frame beta chains. Identical CDR3 proteins give one entry, which carries the most common genes and DNA. These V and J calls are TCRdb output, not the study's own analysis. The sample table records approximately 14,000 distinct CDR3 sequences; approximately 40% of these occur just once. Together, the top ten hold 10% of the sample.

Summary of the overall study and its limitations: Although the median number of SARS-CoV-2-reactive clonotypes went up from 20 to 25 after infection to 38 after vaccination, the increase was not significant. In convalescent patients, a median approximately 86% of post-vaccine SARS-CoV-2-reactive clones were detected only after vaccination, suggesting vaccine-specific priming. Of the vaccine-specific clones found in convalescent patients, nearly all (304 of 307) were mono-reactive for SARS-CoV-2 spike instead of being cross-reactive with common cold coronaviruses. Relatively few convalescent patients were included in the study, and early timepoints after natural infection were not analyzed.

The CDR3 numbers 15 residues from cysteine through phenylalanine. Solely the CDR3 DNA is kept, with 45 bases framed from the first base. Per the germline V gene (reference sequence), DFQATT is the CDR1 and SNEGSKA is the CDR2. V is clipped by 0 bases and J by 4 bases, and the sequence between their germline boundaries is 12 bases long. The treatment or condition label here, explained by the study, means: approximately 9-day PBMC culture with coronavirus spike peptide pools or control peptides (ViraFEST assay). The ViraFEST assay was used in the study, in which antigen-specific T cells were expanded with peptide pools and expanded clonotypes were subsequently identified by TCR sequencing. The convalescent patients' positive SARS-CoV-2 PCR tests were from March to December 2020, which was before the Alpha, Beta and Delta variants emerged in the United States. PBMCs were cultured at around 2 million per well in IMDM supplemented with approximately 4.7% human AB serum and about 10 IU/ml IL-2, with about 11 ug/ml peptide pools added. On days 3 and 7, half of the culture medium was replaced with fresh IL-2-containing medium. After 9 to 11 days of culture, CD4+ T cells were isolated by negative selection with the EasySep CD4+ T cell isolation kit. Ficoll-Paque Plus gradient centrifugation was used to isolate PBMCs from whole blood, and the isolated PBMCs were then either used fresh or cryopreserved at -140C. In general, triplicate wells were set up for every culture condition.

Recombination joined TRBV20-1 with TRBJ1-4; the D gene is perhaps TRBD1, on 6 matching bases. Sequencing used CD4+ T cells from blood, cultured in vitro. The origin of this receptor is a human donor who had recovered from COVID-19. Read as DNA, the sequence is TGCAGTGCTAGAGACCGGACAGCAAGTAATGAAAAACTGTTTTTT. Translated, it gives CSARDRTASNEKLFF.